This TCR beta chain is from a study of blood T cell repertoires in COVID-19. Overall study: Acute-phase and convalescent COVID-19 samples originated in the United States, Italy and Spain. The cDNA or gDNA used as material had been derived from T cells, B-cell-depleted T cells, or PBMCs.

The V end was cut by 5 bases, the J end by 4 bases, with 12 bases between. This CDR3 is built from 13 residues. Germline V gives CDR1 SEHNR, CDR2 FQNEAQ (reference sequence). Source study methods: Reference gene primer amplification yielded estimated nucleated cell counts. Generated by immunoSEQ multiplex PCR, the TCRdb table keeps only in-frame clones and is missing some. Clonal size and the V and J genes are those of that table, whereas D and trimming came from the DNA. The sample consists of around 260,000 clones, about 89% of them appearing once. This chain connects TRBV7-9 to TRBJ2-7; TRBD1 might be the D (6 bases). The clonotype was recovered from a woman in her 40s who had recovered from COVID-19. The sequenced sample consisted of peripheral blood. This chain's CDR3 is CASSRTASYEQYF. The DNA for the CDR3 is TGTGCCAGCAGCCGGACAGCCTCGTACGAGCAGTACTTC.